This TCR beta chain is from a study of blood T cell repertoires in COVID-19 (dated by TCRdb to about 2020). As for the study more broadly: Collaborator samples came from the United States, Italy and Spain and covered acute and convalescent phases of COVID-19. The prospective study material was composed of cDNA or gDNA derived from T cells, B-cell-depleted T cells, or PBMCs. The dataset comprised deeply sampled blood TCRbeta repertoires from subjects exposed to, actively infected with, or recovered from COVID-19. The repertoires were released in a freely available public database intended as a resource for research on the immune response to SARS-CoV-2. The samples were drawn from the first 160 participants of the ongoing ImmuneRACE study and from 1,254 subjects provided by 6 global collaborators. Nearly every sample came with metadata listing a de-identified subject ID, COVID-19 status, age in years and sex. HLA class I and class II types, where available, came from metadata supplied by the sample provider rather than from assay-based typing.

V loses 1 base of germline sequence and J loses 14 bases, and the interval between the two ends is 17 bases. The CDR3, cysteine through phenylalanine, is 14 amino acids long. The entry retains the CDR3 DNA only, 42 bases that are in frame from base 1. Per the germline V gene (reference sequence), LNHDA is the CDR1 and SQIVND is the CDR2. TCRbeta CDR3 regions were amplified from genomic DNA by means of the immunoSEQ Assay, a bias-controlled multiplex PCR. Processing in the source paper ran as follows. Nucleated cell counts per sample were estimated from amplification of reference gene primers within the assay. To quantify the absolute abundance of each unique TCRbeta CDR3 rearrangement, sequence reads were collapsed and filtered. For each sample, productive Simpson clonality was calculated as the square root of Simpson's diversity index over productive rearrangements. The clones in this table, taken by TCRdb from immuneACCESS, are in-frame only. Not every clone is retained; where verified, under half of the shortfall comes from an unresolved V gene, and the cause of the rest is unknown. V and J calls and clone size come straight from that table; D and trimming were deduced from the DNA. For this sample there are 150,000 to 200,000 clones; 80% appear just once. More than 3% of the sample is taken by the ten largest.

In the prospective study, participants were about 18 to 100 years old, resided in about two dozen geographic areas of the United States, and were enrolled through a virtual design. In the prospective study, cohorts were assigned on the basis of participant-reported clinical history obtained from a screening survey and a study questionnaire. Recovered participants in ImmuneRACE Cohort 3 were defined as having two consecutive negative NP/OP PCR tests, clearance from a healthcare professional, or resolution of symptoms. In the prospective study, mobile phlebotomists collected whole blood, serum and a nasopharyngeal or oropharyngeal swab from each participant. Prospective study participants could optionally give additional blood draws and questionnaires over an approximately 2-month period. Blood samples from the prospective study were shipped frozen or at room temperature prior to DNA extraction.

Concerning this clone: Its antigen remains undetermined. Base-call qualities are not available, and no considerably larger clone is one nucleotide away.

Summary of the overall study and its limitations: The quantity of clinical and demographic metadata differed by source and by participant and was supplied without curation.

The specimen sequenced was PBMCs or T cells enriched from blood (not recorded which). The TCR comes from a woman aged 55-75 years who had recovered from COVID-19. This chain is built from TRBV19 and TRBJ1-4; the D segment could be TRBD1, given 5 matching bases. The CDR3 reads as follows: CASSIGWSGGVLFF. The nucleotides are TGTGCCAGTAGTATAGGTTGGTCTGGAGGGGTTCTGTTTTTT.